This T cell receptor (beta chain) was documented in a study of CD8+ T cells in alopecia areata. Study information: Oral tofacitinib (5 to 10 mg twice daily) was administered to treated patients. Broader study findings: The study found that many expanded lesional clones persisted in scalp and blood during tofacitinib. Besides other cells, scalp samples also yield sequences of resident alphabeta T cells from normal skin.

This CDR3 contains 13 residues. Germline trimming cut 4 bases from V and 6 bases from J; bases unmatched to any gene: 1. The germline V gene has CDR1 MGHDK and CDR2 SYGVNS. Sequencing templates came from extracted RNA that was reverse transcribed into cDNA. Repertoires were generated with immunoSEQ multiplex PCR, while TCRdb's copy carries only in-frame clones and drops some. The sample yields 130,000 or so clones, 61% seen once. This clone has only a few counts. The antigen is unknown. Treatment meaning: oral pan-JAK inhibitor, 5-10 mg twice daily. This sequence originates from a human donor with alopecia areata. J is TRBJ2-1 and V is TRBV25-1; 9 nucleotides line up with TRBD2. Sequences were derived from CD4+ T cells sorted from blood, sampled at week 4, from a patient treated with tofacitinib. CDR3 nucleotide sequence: TGTGCCAGCAGTGTGCGGGAGGGCAATGAGCAGTTCTTC. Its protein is CASSVREGNEQFF.